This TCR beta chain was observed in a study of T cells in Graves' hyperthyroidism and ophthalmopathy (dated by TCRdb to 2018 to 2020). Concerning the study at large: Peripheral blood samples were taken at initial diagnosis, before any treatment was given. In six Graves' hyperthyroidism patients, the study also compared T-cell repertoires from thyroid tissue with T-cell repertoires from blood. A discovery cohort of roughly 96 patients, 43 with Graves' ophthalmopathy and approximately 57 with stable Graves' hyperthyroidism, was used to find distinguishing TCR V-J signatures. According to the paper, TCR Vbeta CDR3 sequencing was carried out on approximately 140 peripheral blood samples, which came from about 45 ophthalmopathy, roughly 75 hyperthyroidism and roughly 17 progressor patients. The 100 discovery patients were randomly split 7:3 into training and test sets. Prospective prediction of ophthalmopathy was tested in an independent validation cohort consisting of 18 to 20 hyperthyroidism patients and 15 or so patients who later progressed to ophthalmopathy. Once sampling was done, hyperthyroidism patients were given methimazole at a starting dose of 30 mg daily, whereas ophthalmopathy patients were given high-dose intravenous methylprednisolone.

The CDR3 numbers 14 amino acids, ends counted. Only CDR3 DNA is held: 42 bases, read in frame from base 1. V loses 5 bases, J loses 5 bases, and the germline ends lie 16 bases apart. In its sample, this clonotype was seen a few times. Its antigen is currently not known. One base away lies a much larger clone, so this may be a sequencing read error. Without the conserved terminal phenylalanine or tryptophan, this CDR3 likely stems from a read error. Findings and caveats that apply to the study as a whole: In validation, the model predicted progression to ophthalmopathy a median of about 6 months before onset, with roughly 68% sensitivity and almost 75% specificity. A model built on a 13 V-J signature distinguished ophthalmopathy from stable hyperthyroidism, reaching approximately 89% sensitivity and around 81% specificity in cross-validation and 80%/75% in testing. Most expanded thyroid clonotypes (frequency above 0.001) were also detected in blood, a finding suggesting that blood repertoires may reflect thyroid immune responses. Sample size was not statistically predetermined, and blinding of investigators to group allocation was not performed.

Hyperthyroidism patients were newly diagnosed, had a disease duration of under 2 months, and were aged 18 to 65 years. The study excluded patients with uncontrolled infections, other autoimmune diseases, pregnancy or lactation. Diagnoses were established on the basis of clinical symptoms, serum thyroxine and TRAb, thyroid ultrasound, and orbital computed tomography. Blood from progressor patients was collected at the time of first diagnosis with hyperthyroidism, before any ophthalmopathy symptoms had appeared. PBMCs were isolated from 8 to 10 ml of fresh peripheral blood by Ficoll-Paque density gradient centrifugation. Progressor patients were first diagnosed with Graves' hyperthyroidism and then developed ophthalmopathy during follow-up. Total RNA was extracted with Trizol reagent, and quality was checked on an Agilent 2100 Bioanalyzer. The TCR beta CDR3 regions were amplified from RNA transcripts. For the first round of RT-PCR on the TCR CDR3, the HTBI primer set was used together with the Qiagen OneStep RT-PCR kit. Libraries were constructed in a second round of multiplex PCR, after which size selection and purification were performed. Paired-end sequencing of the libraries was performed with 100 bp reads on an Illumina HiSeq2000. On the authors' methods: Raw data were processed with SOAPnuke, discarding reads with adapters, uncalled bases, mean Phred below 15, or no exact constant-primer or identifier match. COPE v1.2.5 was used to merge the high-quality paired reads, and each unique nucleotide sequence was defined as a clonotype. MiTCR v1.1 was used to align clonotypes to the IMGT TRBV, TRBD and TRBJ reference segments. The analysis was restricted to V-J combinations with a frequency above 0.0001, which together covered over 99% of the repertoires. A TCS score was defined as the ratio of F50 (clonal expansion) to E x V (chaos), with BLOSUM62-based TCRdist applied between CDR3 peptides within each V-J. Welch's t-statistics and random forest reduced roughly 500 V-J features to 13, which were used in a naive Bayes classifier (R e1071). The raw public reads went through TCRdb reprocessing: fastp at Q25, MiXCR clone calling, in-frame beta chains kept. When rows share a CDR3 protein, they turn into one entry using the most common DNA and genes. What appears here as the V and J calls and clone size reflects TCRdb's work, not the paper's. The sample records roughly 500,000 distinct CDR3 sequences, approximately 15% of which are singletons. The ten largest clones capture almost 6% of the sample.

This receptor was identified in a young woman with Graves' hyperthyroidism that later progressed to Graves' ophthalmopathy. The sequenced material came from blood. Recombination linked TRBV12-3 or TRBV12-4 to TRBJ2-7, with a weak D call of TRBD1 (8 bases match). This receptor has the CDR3 CASSPTGGGNEQYL. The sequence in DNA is TGTGCCAGCAGTCCTACAGGGGGGGGAAACGAGCAGTACCTC.